A selection of T cell receptor beta chains follows, all from one sample in a study of blood T cell repertoires in COVID-19. The table came from immunoSEQ multiplex PCR; TCRdb's copy has only in-frame clones and leaves some out. The sample gives over 80,000 clones, roughly 90% of which show up once; 1.2% is in the top ten. The sequenced sample was peripheral blood. The receptors shown here come from an elderly man with active or convalescent COVID-19. Each CDR3 is given with its conserved first and last residue. The D gene is left open where the match is weak. Clone size appears in some rows only: once, few, many, or a class for an expanded clone.

V gene: TRBV4-1; clone size: once; D gene: TRBD1; J gene: TRBJ1-6; CDR3 DNA: TGCGCCAGCAACCCAGGGGGTTTAGGGAATTCACCCCTCCACTTT; CDR3 protein: CASNPGGLGNSPLHF
V gene: TRBV7-9; clone size: .; D gene: .; J gene: TRBJ1-2; CDR3 DNA: TGTGCCAGCAGCTTCGGACAGACCCGAAACTATGGCTACACCTTC; CDR3 protein: CASSFGQTRNYGYTF
V gene: TRBV28; clone size: .; D gene: .; J gene: TRBJ1-1; CDR3 DNA: TGTGCCAGCAAAGCCCAGGCAGGGGCCGCTGAAGCTTTCTTT; CDR3 protein: CASKAQAGAAEAFF
V gene: TRBV25-1; clone size: .; D gene: TRBD1; J gene: TRBJ1-5; CDR3 DNA: TGTGCCAGCAGTGAAGGGACAGGGGACTATCAGCCCCAGCATTTT; CDR3 protein: CASSEGTGDYQPQHF
V gene: TRBV5-1; clone size: .; D gene: .; J gene: TRBJ2-1; CDR3 DNA: TGCGCCAGCAGCTTGGATGTCGGGGAATACAATGAGCAGTTCTTC; CDR3 protein: CASSLDVGEYNEQFF
V gene: TRBV10-1; clone size: .; D gene: TRBD1; J gene: TRBJ2-7; CDR3 DNA: TGCGCCAGCAGTGCGACAGGGATCTCCTACGAGCAGTACTTC; CDR3 protein: CASSATGISYEQYF
V gene: TRBV27; clone size: .; D gene: TRBD2; J gene: TRBJ2-7; CDR3 DNA: TGTGCCAGCAGTTTAAGCGGGAGCAGCTTCGAGCAGTACTTC; CDR3 protein: CASSLSGSSFEQYF
V gene: TRBV6-2/TRBV6-3; clone size: .; D gene: TRBD1; J gene: TRBJ1-2; CDR3 DNA: TGTGCCAGCAGTGACAGGGTCTATGGCTACACCTTC; CDR3 protein: CASSDRVYGYTF
V gene: TRBV6-5; clone size: .; D gene: TRBD1; J gene: TRBJ1-5; CDR3 DNA: TGTGCCAGCAGCAACGACAGGGGAGGTTGGCCCCAGCATTTT; CDR3 protein: CASSNDRGGWPQHF
V gene: TRBV5-4; clone size: .; D gene: TRBD1; J gene: TRBJ2-7; CDR3 DNA: TGTGCCAGCAGCTTGGGGGCCGCGCAGGGGGCCCACGAGCAGTACTTC; CDR3 protein: CASSLGAAQGAHEQYF
V gene: TRBV5-1; clone size: .; D gene: .; J gene: TRBJ2-1; CDR3 DNA: TGCGCCAGCAGCCCGGGGGACTTTAACTACAATGAGCAGTTCTTC; CDR3 protein: CASSPGDFNYNEQFF
V gene: TRBV7-2; clone size: .; D gene: .; J gene: TRBJ2-3; CDR3 DNA: TGTGCCAGCAGCTTAGGAATTACTAGTTATACGCAGTATTTT; CDR3 protein: CASSLGITSYTQYF
V gene: TRBV12-3/TRBV12-4; clone size: many; D gene: .; J gene: TRBJ2-7; CDR3 DNA: TGTGCCAGCAACCTTCAGGGTGGAAGCGAGCAGTACTTC; CDR3 protein: CASNLQGGSEQYF
V gene: TRBV4-1; clone size: .; D gene: .; J gene: TRBJ1-2; CDR3 DNA: TGCGCCAGCAGCCACCCCGCGGGGGGGAACTATGGCTACACCTTC; CDR3 protein: CASSHPAGGNYGYTF
V gene: TRBV5-5; clone size: .; D gene: .; J gene: TRBJ2-5; CDR3 DNA: TGTGCCAGCAGGGGACTTTTACAAGAGACCCAGTACTTC; CDR3 protein: CASRGLLQETQYF
V gene: TRBV11-1; clone size: .; D gene: .; J gene: TRBJ2-6; CDR3 DNA: TGTGCCAGCAGCTTAGTCGCTGGGGCCAACGTCCTGACTTTC; CDR3 protein: CASSLVAGANVLTF
V gene: TRBV7-2; clone size: .; D gene: .; J gene: TRBJ2-2; CDR3 DNA: TGTGCCAGCAGTTCAACGAACACCGGGGAGCTGTTTTTT; CDR3 protein: CASSSTNTGELFF
V gene: TRBV5-8; clone size: once; D gene: TRBD1; J gene: TRBJ1-1; CDR3 DNA: TGTGCCAGCAGCCTCGGGACAGGGGAGTACACTGAAGCTTTCTTT; CDR3 protein: CASSLGTGEYTEAFF
V gene: TRBV11-2; clone size: .; D gene: TRBD1; J gene: TRBJ2-2; CDR3 DNA: TGTGCCAGCAGCCTACTCACAGGGGCGAACACCGGGGAGCTGTTTTTT; CDR3 protein: CASSLLTGANTGELFF
V gene: TRBV12-2; clone size: .; D gene: .; J gene: TRBJ2-3; CDR3 DNA: TGTGCAAGTCGCTTAGCTTTTGCGGGGGAACCTACAGATACGCAGTATTTT; CDR3 protein: CASRLAFAGEPTDTQYF
V gene: TRBV5-1; clone size: .; D gene: .; J gene: TRBJ2-5; CDR3 DNA: TGCGCCAGCAGCTTTTGGCAGGGGAACCAAGAGACCCAGTACTTC; CDR3 protein: CASSFWQGNQETQYF
V gene: TRBV9; clone size: .; D gene: .; J gene: TRBJ1-2; CDR3 DNA: TGTGCCAGCTCCCTGGCTAATGGAGGCGGCTACACCTTC; CDR3 protein: CASSLANGGGYTF
V gene: TRBV3-1/TRBV3-2; clone size: .; D gene: .; J gene: TRBJ2-7; CDR3 DNA: TGTGCCAGCAGCCAACGGACAGACTACGAGCAGTACTTC; CDR3 protein: CASSQRTDYEQYF
V gene: TRBV28; clone size: .; D gene: .; J gene: TRBJ1-6; CDR3 DNA: TGTGCCAGCAGTTTCGGGGGGGCCTATAATTCACCCCTCCACTTT; CDR3 protein: CASSFGGAYNSPLHF
V gene: TRBV5-5; clone size: .; D gene: TRBD1; J gene: TRBJ2-5; CDR3 DNA: TGTGCCAGCAGCCCCTCCGGGACAGAAGAGACCCAGTACTTC; CDR3 protein: CASSPSGTEETQYF
V gene: TRBV4-1; clone size: .; D gene: .; J gene: TRBJ1-5; CDR3 DNA: TGCGCCTGCCTAGGGAGGGGAGTAGGCAATCAGCCCCAGCATTTT; CDR3 protein: CACLGRGVGNQPQHF
V gene: TRBV6-1; clone size: few; D gene: TRBD1; J gene: TRBJ1-2; CDR3 DNA: TGTGCCAGCAGTGAAGCTCCACGCGAGACAGGGTTCGACTATGGCTACACCTTC; CDR3 protein: CASSEAPRETGFDYGYTF
V gene: TRBV5-6; clone size: few; D gene: TRBD1; J gene: TRBJ1-1; CDR3 DNA: TGTGCCAGCAGCTGGACAGGGGGGCTCGGCACTGAAGCTTTCTTT; CDR3 protein: CASSWTGGLGTEAFF
V gene: TRBV9; clone size: .; D gene: .; J gene: TRBJ1-2; CDR3 DNA: TGTGCCAGCAGCGTAGGCGAGGGAAACTATGGCTACACCTTC; CDR3 protein: CASSVGEGNYGYTF
V gene: TRBV5-1; clone size: .; D gene: .; J gene: TRBJ1-1; CDR3 DNA: TGCGCCAGCAGCTTGTCGGGACAGAACACTGAAGCTTTCTTT; CDR3 protein: CASSLSGQNTEAFF
V gene: TRBV7-8; clone size: .; D gene: TRBD1; J gene: TRBJ2-1; CDR3 DNA: TGTGCCAGCAGCTTAGCTTGGGTCCCGGGACAGGGACCCACTAGCAGGGATGAGCAGTTCTTC; CDR3 protein: CASSLAWVPGQGPTSRDEQFF
V gene: TRBV5-1; clone size: .; D gene: .; J gene: TRBJ1-4; CDR3 DNA: TGCGCCAGCAGCCTGGACAGCACTGATGAAAAACTGTTTTTT; CDR3 protein: CASSLDSTDEKLFF
V gene: TRBV11-2; clone size: .; D gene: .; J gene: TRBJ1-1; CDR3 DNA: TGTGCCAGCAGCTTAGATTCCGACACTGAAGCTTTCTTT; CDR3 protein: CASSLDSDTEAFF
V gene: TRBV3-1/TRBV3-2; clone size: few; D gene: .; J gene: TRBJ1-6; CDR3 DNA: TGTGCCAGCAGCCAAGCGGTTACTACGGGTTCACCCCTCCACTTT; CDR3 protein: CASSQAVTTGSPLHF
V gene: TRBV15; clone size: .; D gene: TRBD1; J gene: TRBJ2-4; CDR3 DNA: TGTGCCACCAGCAGAGACCCGGGACAGGGTTCCAAAAACATTCAGTACTTC; CDR3 protein: CATSRDPGQGSKNIQYF
V gene: TRBV5-4; clone size: .; D gene: TRBD1; J gene: TRBJ2-1; CDR3 DNA: TGTGCCAGCAGCACTGATCCGGGACAGAATAACAATGAGCAGTTCTTC; CDR3 protein: CASSTDPGQNNNEQFF
V gene: TRBV11-1; clone size: .; D gene: .; J gene: TRBJ2-7; CDR3 DNA: TGTGCCAGCAGCGTTACGATCACAGGGTTAAGCGAGCAGTACTTC; CDR3 protein: CASSVTITGLSEQYF
V gene: TRBV4-2; clone size: .; D gene: .; J gene: TRBJ1-2; CDR3 DNA: TGTGCCAGCAGCCAAGGGTCTACAGAGAACTATGGCTACACCTTC; CDR3 protein: CASSQGSTENYGYTF
V gene: TRBV5-1; clone size: .; D gene: .; J gene: TRBJ1-1; CDR3 DNA: TGCGCCAGCAGCTTGGACGGGGGAAGCACTGAAGCTTTCTTT; CDR3 protein: CASSLDGGSTEAFF
V gene: TRBV19; clone size: .; D gene: .; J gene: TRBJ1-5; CDR3 DNA: TGTGCCAGTAGTATAGGGGGCAAGGGCCAGCCCCAGCATTTT; CDR3 protein: CASSIGGKGQPQHF
V gene: TRBV6-5; clone size: .; D gene: .; J gene: TRBJ1-1; CDR3 DNA: TGTGCCAGCAATCCGGACACTGAAGCTTTCTTT; CDR3 protein: CASNPDTEAFF
V gene: TRBV6-6; clone size: once; D gene: TRBD2; J gene: TRBJ2-5; CDR3 DNA: TGTGCCAGCAGTAATCTAGCGGGAGTTTTAGAGACCCAGTACTTC; CDR3 protein: CASSNLAGVLETQYF
V gene: TRBV6-5; clone size: .; D gene: .; J gene: TRBJ2-1; CDR3 DNA: TGTGCCAGCTCTATATATGAGCAGTTCTTC; CDR3 protein: CASSIYEQFF
V gene: TRBV9; clone size: .; D gene: TRBD1; J gene: TRBJ2-7; CDR3 DNA: TGTGCCAGCAGCGTCGGCGACAGGGTTCCCTCCTACGAGCAGTACTTC; CDR3 protein: CASSVGDRVPSYEQYF
V gene: TRBV18; clone size: .; D gene: TRBD2; J gene: TRBJ2-3; CDR3 DNA: TGTGCCAGCTCACCCCCGGGACTAGCGGGCCTCACAGATACGCAGTATTTT; CDR3 protein: CASSPPGLAGLTDTQYF
V gene: TRBV28; clone size: .; D gene: TRBD2; J gene: TRBJ2-3; CDR3 DNA: TGTGCCAGCAGTCTACGGGCTAGCGGGGTCCGTCATACGCAGTATTTT; CDR3 protein: CASSLRASGVRHTQYF
V gene: TRBV4-3; clone size: .; D gene: .; J gene: TRBJ1-2; CDR3 DNA: TGCGCCAGCAGCCAAGACAGGCTACTTGGCTACACCTTC; CDR3 protein: CASSQDRLLGYTF
V gene: TRBV2; clone size: .; D gene: .; J gene: TRBJ2-5; CDR3 DNA: TGTGCCAGCGCTAGCGCTAAAGAGACCCAGTACTTC; CDR3 protein: CASASAKETQYF
V gene: TRBV7-2; clone size: .; D gene: TRBD1; J gene: TRBJ2-1; CDR3 DNA: TGTGCCAGCAGCGTTAAGGGGGCCAGGTACAATGAGCAGTTCTTC; CDR3 protein: CASSVKGARYNEQFF